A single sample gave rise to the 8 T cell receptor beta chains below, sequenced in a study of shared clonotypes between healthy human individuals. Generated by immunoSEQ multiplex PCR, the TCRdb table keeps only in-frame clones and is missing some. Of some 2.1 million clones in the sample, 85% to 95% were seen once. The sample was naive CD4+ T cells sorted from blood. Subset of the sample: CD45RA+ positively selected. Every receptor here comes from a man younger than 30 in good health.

The CDR3 nucleotides read TGTGCCAGCAGTCGGGGGGGGGTTCAGCCCCAGCATTTT. Amino acids: CASSRGGVQPQHF. V is TRBV6-6 and J is TRBJ1-5; TRBD1 is a possible D gene (5 bases). Germline values: CDR1 MNHNY, CDR2 SVGAGI (reference sequence). The CDR3 is made up of 13 amino acids. With 5 bases removed from V and 6 bases from J, the gap between germline ends came to 11 bases.

CDR3 in amino acids: CASSPLKGTYNEQFF. CDR3 nucleotides: TGTGCCAGCTCACCACTAAAGGGCACCTACAATGAGCAGTTCTTC. This chain links TRBV18 with TRBJ2-1; no definite D call. Trimming pared 1 base from V and 2 bases from J, leaving 9 bases between. From germline, CDR1 is KGHSH and CDR2 LQKENI. This CDR3 comprises 15 residues.

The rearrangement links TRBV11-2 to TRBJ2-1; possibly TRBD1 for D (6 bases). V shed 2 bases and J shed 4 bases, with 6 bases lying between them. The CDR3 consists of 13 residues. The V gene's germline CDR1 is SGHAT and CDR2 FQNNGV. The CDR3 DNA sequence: TGTGCCAGCAGCTTAACAGGGTACAATGAGCAGTTCTTC. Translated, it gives CASSLTGYNEQFF.

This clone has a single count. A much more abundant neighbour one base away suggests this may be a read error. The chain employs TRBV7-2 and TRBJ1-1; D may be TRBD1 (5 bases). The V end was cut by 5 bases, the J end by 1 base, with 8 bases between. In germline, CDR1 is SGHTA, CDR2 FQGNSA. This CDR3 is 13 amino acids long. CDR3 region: CASSRTGNTEAFF. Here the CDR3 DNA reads TGTGCCAGCAGCCGAACAGGGAACACTGAAGCTTTCTTT.

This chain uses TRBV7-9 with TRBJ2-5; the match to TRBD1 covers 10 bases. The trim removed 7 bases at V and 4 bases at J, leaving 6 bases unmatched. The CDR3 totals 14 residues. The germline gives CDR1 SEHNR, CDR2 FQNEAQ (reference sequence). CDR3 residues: CASTRDRGRETQYF. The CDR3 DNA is TGTGCCAGCACCCGGGACAGGGGAAGAGAGACCCAGTACTTC. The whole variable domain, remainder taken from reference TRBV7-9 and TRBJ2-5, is DTGVSQNPRHKITKRGQNVTFRCDPISEHNRLYWYRQTLGQGPEFLTYFQNEAQLEKSRLLSDRFSAERPKGSFSTLEIQRTEQGDSAMYLCASTRDRGRETQYFGPGTRLLVL.

Here the CDR3 reads CASSPFSDRANYGYTF. The CDR3 DNA reads TGTGCCAGCAGCCCTTTTTCGGACAGGGCGAACTATGGCTACACCTTC. The chain recombines TRBV14 with TRBJ1-2; 8 nucleotides agree with TRBD1. The junction had 9 bases not matched to a gene; V was cut back by 4 bases and J by 2 bases. Germline CDR1 SGHDN, CDR2 FVKESK. This CDR3 is 16 amino acids long. Looking up the rest from reference TRBV14 and TRBJ1-2 gives the full variable domain: EAGVTQFPSHSVIEKGQTVTLRCDPISGHDNLYWYRRVMGKEIKFLLHFVKESKQDESGMPNNRFLAERTGGTYSTLKVQPAELEDSGVYFCASSPFSDRANYGYTFGSGTRLTVV.

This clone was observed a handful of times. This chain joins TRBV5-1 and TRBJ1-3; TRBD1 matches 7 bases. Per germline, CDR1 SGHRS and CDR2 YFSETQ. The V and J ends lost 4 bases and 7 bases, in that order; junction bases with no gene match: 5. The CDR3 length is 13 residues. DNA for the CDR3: TGCGCCAGCAGCGTGGGACAGAGGAACACCATATATTTT. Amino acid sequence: CASSVGQRNTIYF.

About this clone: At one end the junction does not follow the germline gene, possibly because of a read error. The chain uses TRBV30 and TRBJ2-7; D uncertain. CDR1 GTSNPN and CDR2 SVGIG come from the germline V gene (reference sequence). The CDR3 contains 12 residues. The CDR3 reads CAWSGSRYEQCF. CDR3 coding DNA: TGTGCCTGGAGTGGCAGCCGCTACGAGCAGTGCTTC.